This TCR beta chain was recovered during a study of cytotoxic CD8 clonotypes in ibrutinib-treated CLL. Study context: Of a cohort that held roughly eleven relapsed/refractory and some 15 treatment-naive patients, 17 to 18 were IGHV unmutated.

Sequencing was performed with immunoSEQ multiplex PCR; in TCRdb, only in-frame clones are kept and a portion is missing. The data contain 50,000 or so clones, approximately 82% of them singletons. With 9 bases removed from V and 0 bases from J, the gap between germline ends came to 14 bases. The CDR3 is 15 amino acids. Germline V gene lookup returns CDR1 MDHEN and CDR2 SYDVKM. The source of this sequence is a human donor with chronic lymphocytic leukemia. Sample: PBMCs, taken after 24 months of ibrutinib treatment. This rearrangement joins TRBV28 to TRBJ2-2; D tentatively fits TRBD1 or TRBD2 (5 bases each). The CDR3 DNA is TGTGCCAGTTCCCAGGGACCGACGAACACCGGGGAGCTGTTTTTT. Residues: CASSQGPTNTGELFF.